The sequence of this T cell receptor (beta chain) was determined in a study of cytomegalovirus exposure and HLA in healthy donors. The study, taken as a whole, reports: Reports showed the classifier diagnosing cytomegalovirus status with high specificity and sensitivity. In a later analysis, at a false discovery rate of 0.05, some 17,000 TCR beta sequences were associated with HLA alleles. For presence/absence analyses, sequencing depth was assumed to be roughly uniform across donors.

A note on this clone: Its cognate antigen is unknown.

Vbeta (60) and Jbeta (13) primers were used in the PCR. The table came from immunoSEQ multiplex PCR; TCRdb's copy has only in-frame clones and leaves some out. The profile shows approximately 130,000 clones, 70% to 75% of them singletons. Germline CDR1 and CDR2: SGHTA and FQGTGA. The CDR3 is made up of 15 amino acids. Germline trimming cut 6 bases from V and 6 bases from J; bases unmatched to any gene: 6. The receptor comes from a man aged 25 to 45 in good health and CMV-seronegative. The chain uses TRBV7-3 and TRBJ2-1, with TRBD2 matching 12 bases. The sample was PBMCs. CDR3 in amino acids: CASRASGGALNEQFF. The DNA for the CDR3 is TGTGCCAGCAGGGCTAGCGGGGGGGCTCTCAATGAGCAGTTCTTC.